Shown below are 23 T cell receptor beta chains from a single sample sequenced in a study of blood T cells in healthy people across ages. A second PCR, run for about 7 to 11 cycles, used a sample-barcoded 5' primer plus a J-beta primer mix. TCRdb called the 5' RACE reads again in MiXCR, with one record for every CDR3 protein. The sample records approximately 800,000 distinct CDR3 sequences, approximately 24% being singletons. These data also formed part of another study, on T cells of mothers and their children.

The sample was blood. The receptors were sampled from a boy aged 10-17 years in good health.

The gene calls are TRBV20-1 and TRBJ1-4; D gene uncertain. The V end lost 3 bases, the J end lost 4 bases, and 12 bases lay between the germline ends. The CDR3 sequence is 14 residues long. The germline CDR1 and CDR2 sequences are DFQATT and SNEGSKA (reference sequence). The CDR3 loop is CSASDGSGNEKLFF. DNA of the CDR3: TGCAGTGCTAGTGACGGGTCGGGTAATGAAAAACTGTTTTTT.

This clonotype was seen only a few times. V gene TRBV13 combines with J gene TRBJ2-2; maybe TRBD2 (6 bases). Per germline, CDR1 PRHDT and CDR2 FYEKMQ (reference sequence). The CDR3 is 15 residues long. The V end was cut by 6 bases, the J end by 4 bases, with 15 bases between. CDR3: CASRNRETPTGELFF. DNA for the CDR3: TGTGCCAGCAGGAACCGGGAGACCCCCACCGGGGAGCTGTTTTTT.

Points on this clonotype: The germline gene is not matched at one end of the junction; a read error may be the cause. CDR3 DNA sequence: TGTGCCGGCAGTTTTACTAGTTGGGAGACCCAGTACTTC. Translation: CAGSFTSWETQYF. The chain combines TRBV12-3 or TRBV12-4 with TRBJ2-5; tentatively, D is TRBD2 (5 bases). CDR3 size: 13 residues.

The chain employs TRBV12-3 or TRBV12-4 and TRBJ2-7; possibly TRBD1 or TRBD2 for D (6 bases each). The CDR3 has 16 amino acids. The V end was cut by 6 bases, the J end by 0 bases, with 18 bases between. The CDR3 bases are TGTGCCAGCAGCCTCCGGAGGGGGACGAGCTCCTACGAGCAGTACTTC. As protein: CASSLRRGTSSYEQYF.

The CDR3 DNA is TGTGCCAGCAGACTAATACCTCAAGAGACCCAGTACTTC. Amino acids: CASRLIPQETQYF. The rearrangement uses TRBV6-5 and TRBJ2-5; no firm D call. With 6 bases removed from V and 2 bases from J, the gap between germline ends came to 10 bases. Germline values: CDR1 MNHEY, CDR2 SVGAGI. The CDR3 has 13 amino acids.

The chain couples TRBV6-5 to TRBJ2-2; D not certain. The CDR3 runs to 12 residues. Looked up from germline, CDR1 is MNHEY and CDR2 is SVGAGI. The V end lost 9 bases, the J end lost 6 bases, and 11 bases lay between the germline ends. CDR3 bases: TGTGCCAGTAAGACTCCTCCCGGGGAGCTGTTTTTT. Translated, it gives CASKTPPGELFF.

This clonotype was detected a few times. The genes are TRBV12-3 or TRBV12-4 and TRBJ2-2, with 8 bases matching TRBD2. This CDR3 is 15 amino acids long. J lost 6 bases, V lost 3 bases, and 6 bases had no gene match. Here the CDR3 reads CASSFRTSLPGELFF. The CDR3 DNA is TGTGCCAGCAGTTTTAGGACTAGCTTGCCCGGGGAGCTGTTTTTT.

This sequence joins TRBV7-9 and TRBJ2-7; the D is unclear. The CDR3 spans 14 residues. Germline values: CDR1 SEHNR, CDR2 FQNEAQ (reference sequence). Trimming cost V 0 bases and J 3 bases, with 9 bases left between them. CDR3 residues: CASSLADSFYEQYF. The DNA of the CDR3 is TGTGCCAGCAGCTTAGCGGATAGCTTCTACGAGCAGTACTTC.

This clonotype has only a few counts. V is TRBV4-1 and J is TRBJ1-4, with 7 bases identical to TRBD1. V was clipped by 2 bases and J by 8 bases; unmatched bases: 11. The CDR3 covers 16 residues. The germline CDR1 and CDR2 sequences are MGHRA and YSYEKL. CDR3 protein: CASSQPGEGATEKLFF. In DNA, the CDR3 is TGCGCCAGCAGCCAACCCGGGGAGGGGGCGACCGAAAAACTGTTTTTT.

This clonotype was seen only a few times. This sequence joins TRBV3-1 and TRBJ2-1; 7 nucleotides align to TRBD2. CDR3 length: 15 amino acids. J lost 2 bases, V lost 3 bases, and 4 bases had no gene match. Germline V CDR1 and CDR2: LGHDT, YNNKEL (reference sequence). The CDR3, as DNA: TGTGCCAGCAGCCATGCCGGGACTACCTACAATGAGCAGTTCTTC. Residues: CASSHAGTTYNEQFF.

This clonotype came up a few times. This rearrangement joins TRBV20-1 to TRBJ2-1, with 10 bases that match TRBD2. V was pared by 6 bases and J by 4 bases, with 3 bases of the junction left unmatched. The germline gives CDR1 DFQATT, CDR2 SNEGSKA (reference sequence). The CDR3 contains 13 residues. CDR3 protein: CSAERGGYNEQFF. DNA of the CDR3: TGCAGTGCCGAGCGGGGGGGTTACAATGAGCAGTTCTTC.

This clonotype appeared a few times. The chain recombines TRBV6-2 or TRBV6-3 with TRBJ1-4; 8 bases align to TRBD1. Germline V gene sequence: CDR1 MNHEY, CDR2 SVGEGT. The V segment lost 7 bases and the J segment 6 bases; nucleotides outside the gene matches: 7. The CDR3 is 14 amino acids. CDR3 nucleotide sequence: TGTGCCAGCACCCGGACAGGGCAATATGAAAAACTGTTTTTT. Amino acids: CASTRTGQYEKLFF.

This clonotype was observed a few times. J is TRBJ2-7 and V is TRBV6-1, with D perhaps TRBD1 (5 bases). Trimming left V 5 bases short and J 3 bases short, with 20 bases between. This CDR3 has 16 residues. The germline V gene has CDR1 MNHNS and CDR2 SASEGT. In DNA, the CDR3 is TGTGCCAGCAGTCCCCTAGGGGTGGGCACCTACTACGAGCAGTACTTC. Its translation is CASSPLGVGTYYEQYF.

CDR3 residues: CAGTGRPLGEAFF. The CDR3 coding sequence is TGTGCCGGCACCGGCCGCCCGCTGGGTGAAGCTTTCTTT. The genes are TRBV6-5 and TRBJ1-1, with D unclear. Germline CDR1 and CDR2: MNHEY and SVGAGI. The CDR3 spans 13 residues. The V end lost 11 bases, the J end lost 7 bases, and 20 bases lay between the germline ends.

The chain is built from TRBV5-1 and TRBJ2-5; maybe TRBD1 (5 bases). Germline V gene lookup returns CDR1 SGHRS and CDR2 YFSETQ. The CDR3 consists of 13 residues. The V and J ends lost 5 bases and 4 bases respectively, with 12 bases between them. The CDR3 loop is CASRSRDRETQYF. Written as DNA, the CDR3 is TGCGCCAGCAGATCCCGAGACAGAGAGACCCAGTACTTC.

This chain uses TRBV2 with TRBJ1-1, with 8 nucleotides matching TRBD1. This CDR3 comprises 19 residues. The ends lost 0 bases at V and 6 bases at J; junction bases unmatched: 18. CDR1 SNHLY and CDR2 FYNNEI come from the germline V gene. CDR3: CASSEAQRQGPRSGPEAFF. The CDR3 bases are TGTGCCAGCAGTGAAGCGCAACGACAGGGGCCCCGATCGGGGCCTGAAGCTTTCTTT.

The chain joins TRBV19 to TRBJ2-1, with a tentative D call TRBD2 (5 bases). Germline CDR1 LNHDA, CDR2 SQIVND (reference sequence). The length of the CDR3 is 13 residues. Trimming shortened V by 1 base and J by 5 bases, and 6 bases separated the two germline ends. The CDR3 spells CASSIGLNNEQFF. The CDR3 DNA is TGTGCCAGTAGTATAGGACTAAACAATGAGCAGTTCTTC.

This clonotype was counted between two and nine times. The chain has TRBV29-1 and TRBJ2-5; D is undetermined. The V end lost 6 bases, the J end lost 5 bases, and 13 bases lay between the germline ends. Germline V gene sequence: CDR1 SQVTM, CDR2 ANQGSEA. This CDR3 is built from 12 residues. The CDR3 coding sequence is TGCAGCGTCCCCCGGGTCTCGGAGACCCAGTACTTC. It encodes CSVPRVSETQYF.

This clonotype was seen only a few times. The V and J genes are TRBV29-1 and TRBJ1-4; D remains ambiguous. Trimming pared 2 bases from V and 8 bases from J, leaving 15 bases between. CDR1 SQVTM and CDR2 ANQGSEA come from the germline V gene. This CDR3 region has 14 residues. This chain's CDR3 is CSVESGRVLEKLFF. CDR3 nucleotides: TGCAGCGTTGAATCCGGACGTGTTCTCGAAAAACTGTTTTTT.

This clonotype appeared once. CDR3 nucleotides: TGCAGTGCTAGTGAGGTAGCGGGGTACCTCTCCTACAATGAGCAGTTCTTC. Its translation is CSASEVAGYLSYNEQFF. The chain couples TRBV20-1 to TRBJ2-5; 8 nucleotides match TRBD2. The better agreement between TRBJ2-1 and the DNA end casts doubt on the J call. The CDR3 is 17 amino acids. The germline CDR1 and CDR2 sequences are DFQATT and SNEGSKA (reference sequence).

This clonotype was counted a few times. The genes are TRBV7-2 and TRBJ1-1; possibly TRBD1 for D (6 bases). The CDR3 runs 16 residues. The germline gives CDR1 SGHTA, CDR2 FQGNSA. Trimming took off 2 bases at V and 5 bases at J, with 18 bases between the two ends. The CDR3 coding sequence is TGTGCCAGCAGCTTACGTGGGGGGCCCATTCCAACTGAAGCTTTCTTT. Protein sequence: CASSLRGGPIPTEAFF.

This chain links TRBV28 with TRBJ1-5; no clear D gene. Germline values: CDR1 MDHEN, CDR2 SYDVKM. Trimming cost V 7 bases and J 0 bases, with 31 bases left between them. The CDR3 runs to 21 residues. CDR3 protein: CASKRVNGRLYGRYSNQPQHF. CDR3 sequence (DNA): TGTGCCAGCAAAAGAGTGAACGGGCGACTGTATGGTCGCTATAGCAATCAGCCCCAGCATTTT.

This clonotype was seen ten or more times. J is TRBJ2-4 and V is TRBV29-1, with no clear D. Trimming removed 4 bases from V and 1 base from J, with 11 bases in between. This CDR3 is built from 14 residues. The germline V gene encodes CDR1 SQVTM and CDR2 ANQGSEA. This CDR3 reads CSVGQSSAKNIQYF. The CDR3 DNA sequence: TGCAGCGTTGGACAAAGTTCGGCCAAAAACATTCAGTACTTC.